A selection of T cell receptor beta chains follows, all from one sample in a study of blood T cell repertoires in COVID-19. Some clones are missing from TCRdb's copy, which holds only in-frame ones; the method was immunoSEQ multiplex PCR. The sample includes about 83,000 clones, roughly 82% of them seen just once. What was sequenced was peripheral blood. The receptor source for this set is an elderly woman with active or convalescent COVID-19. Each CDR3 is given with its conserved first and last residue. The D gene is left open where the match is weak. Only part of the rows carry a size: once, few, many, or a class if the clone is expanded.

TRBJ1-2,-,many,TRBV27,CASSLGGMGYTF,TGTGCCAGCAGCTTAGGGGGGATGGGCTACACCTTC
TRBJ2-3,TRBD1,-,TRBV7-6,CASSQMTGYTDTQYF,TGTGCCAGCAGCCAGATGACAGGGTATACAGATACGCAGTATTTT
TRBJ2-3,TRBD2,-,TRBV7-2,CASSLGLAGTDTQYF,TGTGCCAGCAGCTTGGGGCTAGCGGGCACAGATACGCAGTATTTT
TRBJ2-1,TRBD2,-,TRBV18,CASSLTTSGYNEQFF,TGTGCCAGCTCACTAACGACTAGCGGGTACAATGAGCAGTTCTTC
TRBJ1-2,TRBD1,-,TRBV11-3,CASSLEVGAGGRRRERGYTF,TGTGCCAGCAGCTTAGAGGTTGGGGCAGGGGGCCGGAGGCGGGAACGTGGCTACACCTTC
TRBJ1-2,-,-,TRBV7-9,CASSSGAGDLYGYTF,TGTGCCAGCAGCTCAGGGGCAGGGGATCTTTATGGCTACACCTTC
TRBJ2-2,-,-,TRBV4-3,CASSQRQNTGELFF,TGCGCCAGCAGCCAGCGCCAGAACACCGGGGAGCTGTTTTTT
TRBJ2-3,TRBD2,few,TRBV5-4,CASSFWSSGGADTQYF,TGTGCCAGCAGCTTTTGGTCTAGCGGGGGGGCAGATACGCAGTATTTT
TRBJ2-5,TRBD2,-,TRBV5-4,CASSLPGTNQETQYF,TGTGCCAGCAGCTTGCCAGGGACTAACCAAGAGACCCAGTACTTC
TRBJ2-6,-,-,TRBV5-4,CASSLLTAGANVLTF,TGTGCCAGCAGCTTATTAACTGCCGGGGCCAACGTCCTGACTTTC
TRBJ1-1,TRBD1,-,TRBV18,CASSMDRVGGTEAFF,TGTGCCAGCTCGATGGACAGGGTAGGAGGCACTGAAGCTTTCTTT
TRBJ2-1,TRBD1,-,TRBV5-4,CASSTPDRGEQFF,TGTGCCAGCAGCACCCCCGACAGGGGTGAGCAGTTCTTC
TRBJ1-1,-,-,TRBV4-1,CASSQEGVDIQHGNTEAFF,TGCGCCAGCAGCCAAGAGGGTGTGGACATCCAACACGGGAACACTGAAGCTTTCTTT
TRBJ2-7,TRBD1,-,TRBV12-3/TRBV12-4,CASSADRGREQYF,TGTGCCAGCAGTGCGGACAGGGGAAGAGAGCAGTACTTC
TRBJ2-5,TRBD2,-,TRBV30,CATRKRGGQETQYF,TGTGCGACGAGGAAGCGGGGGGGGCAAGAGACCCAGTACTTC
TRBJ1-1,-,-,TRBV18,CASSPLRRGGTEAFF,TGTGCCAGCTCACCACTAAGAAGGGGGGGCACTGAAGCTTTCTTT
TRBJ2-6,-,-,TRBV19,CASSIPGGISGANVLTF,TGTGCCAGTAGTATACCAGGGGGGATCTCTGGGGCCAACGTCCTGACTTTC
TRBJ1-5,-,-,TRBV27,CASPKSLGGRQPQHF,TGTGCCAGTCCGAAATCCCTGGGGGGAAGGCAGCCCCAGCATTTT
TRBJ2-2,-,-,TRBV7-6,CASSLVGREEPGELFF,TGTGCCAGCAGCTTAGTCGGCAGGGAAGAGCCCGGGGAGCTGTTTTTT
TRBJ1-3,-,-,TRBV12-3/TRBV12-4,CAVTWLAGNTIYF,TGTGCAGTGACATGGCTGGCTGGAAACACCATATATTTT
TRBJ2-2,-,many,TRBV9,CASNTEGGDTGELFF,TGTGCCAGCAACACCGAAGGGGGGGACACCGGGGAGCTGTTTTTT
TRBJ2-1,TRBD1,-,TRBV12-3/TRBV12-4,CASTRDSFNEQFF,TGTGCCAGCACCCGGGACAGCTTCAATGAGCAGTTCTTC
TRBJ1-1,-,-,TRBV3-1/TRBV3-2,CASSQEMRTEAFF,TGTGCCAGCAGCCAAGAGATGAGGACTGAAGCTTTCTTT
TRBJ1-1,-,-,TRBV5-1,CASSLSGYGNTEAFF,TGCGCCAGCAGCTTATCAGGGTACGGGAACACTGAAGCTTTCTTT
TRBJ1-4,-,-,TRBV18,CASAQGREEKLFF,TGTGCCAGCGCCCAAGGGAGGGAAGAAAAACTGTTTTTT
TRBJ1-5,-,-,TRBV6-5,CASSYATGYQPQHF,TGTGCCAGCAGTTACGCCACAGGGTATCAGCCCCAGCATTTT
TRBJ2-3,TRBD2,-,TRBV20-1,CSASPASGGARDTQYF,TGCAGTGCTAGTCCTGCTAGCGGGGGGGCAAGAGATACGCAGTATTTT
TRBJ1-1,TRBD1,-,TRBV7-2,CASRGQGSPFF,TGTGCCAGCAGGGGACAGGGTTCGCCTTTCTTT
TRBJ1-2,-,-,TRBV7-2,CASSLGGTANYGYTF,TGTGCCAGCAGCTTAGGGGGCACCGCTAACTATGGCTACACCTTC
TRBJ1-2,-,-,TRBV12-3/TRBV12-4,CASSFQGNYGYTF,TGTGCCAGCAGCTTTCAGGGGAACTATGGCTACACCTTC
TRBJ2-1,TRBD2,-,TRBV5-1,CASSLGGSGEQFF,TGCGCCAGCAGCTTGGGCGGGAGCGGTGAGCAGTTCTTC
TRBJ1-1,-,-,TRBV29-1,CSVERGERLMNTEAFF,TGCAGCGTTGAACGAGGCGAGAGACTTATGAACACTGAAGCTTTCTTT
TRBJ2-3,-,-,TRBV7-2,CASTFRSGSDASTDTQYF,TGTGCCAGCACCTTCCGTTCAGGCTCCGATGCTAGCACAGATACGCAGTATTTT